This is a list of T cell receptor beta chains from one sample in a study of blood T cell repertoires in COVID-19. Measured with immunoSEQ multiplex PCR; TCRdb has only the in-frame clones, and not every one. This table has 210,000 or so clones, around 80% appearing once. The sequenced material came from peripheral blood. The receptors originated from an elderly woman with active or convalescent COVID-19. Both conserved end residues are part of each CDR3. The D gene is left open where the match is weak. Clone size appears in some rows only: once, few, many, or a class for an expanded clone.

d_call: -; v_call: TRBV5-1; clone_size: -; j_call: TRBJ2-5; cdr3_nt: TGCGCCAGCACCCCCGGAAGGGCAGGCGGGATGGGTGAGACCCAGTACTTC; cdr3_aa: CASTPGRAGGMGETQYF
d_call: -; v_call: TRBV19; clone_size: -; j_call: TRBJ1-5; cdr3_nt: TGTGCCAGTAGTATCGGACAGAACTCCAATCAGCCCCAGCATTTT; cdr3_aa: CASSIGQNSNQPQHF
d_call: TRBD2; v_call: TRBV9; clone_size: -; j_call: TRBJ2-5; cdr3_nt: TGTGCCAGCAGCGTAAATCAACTAGCGGGGGGAGTCGAAGAGACCCAGTACTTC; cdr3_aa: CASSVNQLAGGVEETQYF
d_call: TRBD1; v_call: TRBV4-2; clone_size: -; j_call: TRBJ1-2; cdr3_nt: TGTGCCAGCAGCCAAGATCGATCCTATCAGGGGGCTGGGGGCTACACCTTC; cdr3_aa: CASSQDRSYQGAGGYTF
d_call: TRBD1; v_call: TRBV6-2/TRBV6-3; clone_size: many; j_call: TRBJ2-7; cdr3_nt: TGTGCCAGCAGCTTCGGACAGGGCCCCTACGAGCAGTACTTC; cdr3_aa: CASSFGQGPYEQYF
d_call: TRBD2; v_call: TRBV28; clone_size: -; j_call: TRBJ2-5; cdr3_nt: TGTGCCAGCAGCCCGCTAGCGGGGACGCGCCAAGAGACCCAGTACTTC; cdr3_aa: CASSPLAGTRQETQYF
d_call: -; v_call: TRBV29-1; clone_size: -; j_call: TRBJ2-1; cdr3_nt: TGCAGCGCAATTATCGGTGAGCAGTTCTTC; cdr3_aa: CSAIIGEQFF
d_call: TRBD1; v_call: TRBV5-6; clone_size: -; j_call: TRBJ2-3; cdr3_nt: TGTGCCAGCAGCCTTAGTGGGGACAGTAGCACAGATACGCAGTATTTT; cdr3_aa: CASSLSGDSSTDTQYF
d_call: -; v_call: TRBV28; clone_size: -; j_call: TRBJ1-2; cdr3_nt: TGTGCCAGCAGTTTATTAGGGGCGGGAGACTATGGCTACACCTTC; cdr3_aa: CASSLLGAGDYGYTF
d_call: -; v_call: TRBV25-1; clone_size: -; j_call: TRBJ1-1; cdr3_nt: TGTGCCAGCAGTGATGCGGGGGCAGGGGACACTGAAGCTTTCTTT; cdr3_aa: CASSDAGAGDTEAFF
d_call: TRBD2; v_call: TRBV3-1/TRBV3-2; clone_size: -; j_call: TRBJ2-7; cdr3_nt: TGTGCCAGCAGCCAGGGGAGGGCCGGCTACGAGCAGTACTTC; cdr3_aa: CASSQGRAGYEQYF
d_call: TRBD1; v_call: TRBV4-1; clone_size: -; j_call: TRBJ2-1; cdr3_nt: TGCGCCAGCAGCCCCGGAAGAGGGGACAGGCTTCTTAGGGGGCAGTTCTTC; cdr3_aa: CASSPGRGDRLLRGQFF
d_call: TRBD2; v_call: TRBV7-2; clone_size: -; j_call: TRBJ2-5; cdr3_nt: TGTGCCAGCAGCAATCTAGCGGGGGGAACCGAGACCCAGTACTTC; cdr3_aa: CASSNLAGGTETQYF
d_call: -; v_call: TRBV18; clone_size: -; j_call: TRBJ1-4; cdr3_nt: TGTGCCAGCTCACCACTCGGTTCCTGGGGCTCTGCAACTAATGAAAAACTGTTTTTT; cdr3_aa: CASSPLGSWGSATNEKLFF
d_call: TRBD2; v_call: TRBV7-9; clone_size: -; j_call: TRBJ2-3; cdr3_nt: TGTGCCAGCAGCCCCGGGACTAGCGGCCCCGCAGATACGCAGTATTTT; cdr3_aa: CASSPGTSGPADTQYF
d_call: TRBD1; v_call: TRBV27; clone_size: -; j_call: TRBJ2-3; cdr3_nt: TGTGCCAGCAGGTTGGGACAGGAATATGGCGGTACGCAGTATTTT; cdr3_aa: CASRLGQEYGGTQYF
d_call: TRBD1; v_call: TRBV11-3; clone_size: -; j_call: TRBJ2-7; cdr3_nt: TGTGCCAGCAGCCTCGGGACAGGTCCCTACGAGCAGTACTTC; cdr3_aa: CASSLGTGPYEQYF
d_call: -; v_call: TRBV7-2; clone_size: once; j_call: TRBJ2-5; cdr3_nt: TGTGCCAGCAGCTTAAACAGGGGAGGTGGGTGGACCCAGTACTTC; cdr3_aa: CASSLNRGGGWTQYF
d_call: TRBD1; v_call: TRBV27; clone_size: -; j_call: TRBJ2-6; cdr3_nt: TGTGCCAGCAGCTTCGGACAGGGAGGAGGTAGCGTCCTGACTTTC; cdr3_aa: CASSFGQGGGSVLTF
d_call: TRBD1; v_call: TRBV5-5; clone_size: -; j_call: TRBJ1-5; cdr3_nt: TGTGCCAGCAGCCCGGGGACAGCAAGAGATCAGCCCCAGCATTTT; cdr3_aa: CASSPGTARDQPQHF
d_call: -; v_call: TRBV5-4; clone_size: -; j_call: TRBJ1-2; cdr3_nt: TGTGCCAGCAGCTTGGATCAGGGCCGGCTCTATGGCTACACCTTC; cdr3_aa: CASSLDQGRLYGYTF
d_call: TRBD1; v_call: TRBV27; clone_size: -; j_call: TRBJ2-7; cdr3_nt: TGTGCCAGCAGTTTGTACAGGGGCGCGGGCTACGAGCAGTACTTC; cdr3_aa: CASSLYRGAGYEQYF
d_call: -; v_call: TRBV28; clone_size: -; j_call: TRBJ1-1; cdr3_nt: TGTGCCAGCAGTATAACGAGAACCGCGAACACTGAAGCTTTCTTT; cdr3_aa: CASSITRTANTEAFF
d_call: TRBD1; v_call: TRBV3-1/TRBV3-2; clone_size: once; j_call: TRBJ1-2; cdr3_nt: TGTGCCAGCAGCCAAGAAACCGGGACAGGTGTTAATGGCTACACCTTC; cdr3_aa: CASSQETGTGVNGYTF
d_call: TRBD1; v_call: TRBV19; clone_size: -; j_call: TRBJ2-3; cdr3_nt: TGTGCCAGTAGTGGGACAGGGGTGGCAAATACGCAGTATTTT; cdr3_aa: CASSGTGVANTQYF
d_call: -; v_call: TRBV9; clone_size: -; j_call: TRBJ2-7; cdr3_nt: TGTGCCAGCAGCGTCGACAGCCAGAGTATCTACGAGCAGTACTTC; cdr3_aa: CASSVDSQSIYEQYF
d_call: TRBD1; v_call: TRBV2; clone_size: -; j_call: TRBJ1-2; cdr3_nt: TGTGCCAGCAGTGAAGCGCGACAGGGGGCCCTTGGCTACACCTTC; cdr3_aa: CASSEARQGALGYTF
d_call: -; v_call: TRBV4-2; clone_size: -; j_call: TRBJ2-7; cdr3_nt: TGTGCCAGCAGCCAAGAAGGAGTCGGGGGATACGAGCAGTACTTC; cdr3_aa: CASSQEGVGGYEQYF
d_call: -; v_call: TRBV5-1; clone_size: -; j_call: TRBJ2-3; cdr3_nt: TGCGCCAGCAAGGTGCAGGGGCCATCCACAGATACGCAGTATTTT; cdr3_aa: CASKVQGPSTDTQYF
d_call: -; v_call: TRBV28; clone_size: -; j_call: TRBJ1-2; cdr3_nt: TGTGCCAGGAACCTGACAGCCTATGGCTACACCTTC; cdr3_aa: CARNLTAYGYTF
d_call: TRBD2; v_call: TRBV2; clone_size: -; j_call: TRBJ2-1; cdr3_nt: TGTGCCAGCAGTGGACTAGCGGGTTCCTACAATGAGCAGTTCTTC; cdr3_aa: CASSGLAGSYNEQFF
d_call: -; v_call: TRBV2; clone_size: -; j_call: TRBJ1-5; cdr3_nt: TGTGCCAGCAGTGACAGGCTTGGGCCCCAGCATTTT; cdr3_aa: CASSDRLGPQHF
d_call: TRBD2; v_call: TRBV4-3; clone_size: -; j_call: TRBJ2-1; cdr3_nt: TGCGCCAGCAGCCGGAGTGGCGCCAGACTAGCGGGGTTATACAATGAGCAGTTCTTC; cdr3_aa: CASSRSGARLAGLYNEQFF
d_call: -; v_call: TRBV19; clone_size: -; j_call: TRBJ1-3; cdr3_nt: TGTGCCAGTAGTATTGGGACAAGCTCTGGAAACACCATATATTTT; cdr3_aa: CASSIGTSSGNTIYF
d_call: -; v_call: TRBV12-5; clone_size: few; j_call: TRBJ1-3; cdr3_nt: TGTGCTAGTGGTTTGGTCCTTTTGGGCACAGCCGCGAGCTCTGGAAACACCATATATTTT; cdr3_aa: CASGLVLLGTAASSGNTIYF
d_call: TRBD2; v_call: TRBV2; clone_size: -; j_call: TRBJ2-1; cdr3_nt: TGTGCCAGCAGTGCCGGTTTTGGCGGGGGAAATGAGCAGTTCTTC; cdr3_aa: CASSAGFGGGNEQFF
d_call: TRBD1; v_call: TRBV10-3; clone_size: -; j_call: TRBJ1-6; cdr3_nt: TGTGCCATCAGAGAGACAGGGGGGGCGAGCTCCTATAATTCACCCCTCCACTTT; cdr3_aa: CAIRETGGASSYNSPLHF